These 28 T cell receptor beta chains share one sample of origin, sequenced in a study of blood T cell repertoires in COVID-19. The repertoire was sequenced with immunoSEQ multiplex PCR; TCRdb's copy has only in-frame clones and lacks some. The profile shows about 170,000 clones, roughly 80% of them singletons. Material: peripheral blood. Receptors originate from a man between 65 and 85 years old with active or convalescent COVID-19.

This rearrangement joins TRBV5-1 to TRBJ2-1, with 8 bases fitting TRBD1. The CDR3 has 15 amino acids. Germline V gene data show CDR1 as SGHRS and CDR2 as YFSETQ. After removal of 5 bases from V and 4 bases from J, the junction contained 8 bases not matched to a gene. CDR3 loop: CASRNGQGGYNEQFF. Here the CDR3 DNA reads TGCGCCAGCAGAAATGGACAGGGTGGGTACAATGAGCAGTTCTTC.

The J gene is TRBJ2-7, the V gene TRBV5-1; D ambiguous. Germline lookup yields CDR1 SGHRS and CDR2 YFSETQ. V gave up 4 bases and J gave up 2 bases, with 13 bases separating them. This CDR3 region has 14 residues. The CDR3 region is CASSPVGGTYEQYF. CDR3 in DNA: TGCGCCAGCAGCCCGGTAGGCGGTACCTACGAGCAGTACTTC.

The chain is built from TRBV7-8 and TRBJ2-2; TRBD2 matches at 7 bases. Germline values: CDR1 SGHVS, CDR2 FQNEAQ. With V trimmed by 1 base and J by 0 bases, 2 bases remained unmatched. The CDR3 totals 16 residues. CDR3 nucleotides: TGTGCCAGCAGCTTAGTTGGACTAGCGAACACCGGGGAGCTGTTTTTT. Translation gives CASSLVGLANTGELFF.

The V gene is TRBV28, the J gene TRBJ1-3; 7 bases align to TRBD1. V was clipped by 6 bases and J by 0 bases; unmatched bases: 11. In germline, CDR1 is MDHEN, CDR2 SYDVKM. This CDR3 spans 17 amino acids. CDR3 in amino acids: CASRKVTGALSGNTIYF. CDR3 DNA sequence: TGTGCCAGCAGAAAAGTAACAGGGGCCCTCTCTGGAAACACCATATATTTT. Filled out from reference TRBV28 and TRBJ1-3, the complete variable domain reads DVKVTQSSRYLVKRTGEKVFLECVQDMDHENMFWYRQDPGLGLRLIYFSYDVKMKEKGDIPEGYSVSREKKERFSLILESASTNQTSMYLCASRKVTGALSGNTIYFGEGSWLTVV.

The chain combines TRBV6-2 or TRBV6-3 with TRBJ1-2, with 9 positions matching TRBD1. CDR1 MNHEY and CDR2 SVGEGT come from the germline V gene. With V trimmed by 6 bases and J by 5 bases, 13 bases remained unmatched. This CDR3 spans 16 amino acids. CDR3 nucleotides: TGTGCCAGCAGCCTACGTCGGACAGGGGCTGGGTATGGCTACACCTTC. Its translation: CASSLRRTGAGYGYTF.

CDR3 nucleotides: TGTGCCAGCCACTACGACAGTGCTGCTAAGAGATCACCCCTCCACTTT. Its translation is CASHYDSAAKRSPLHF. The chain is built from TRBV28 and TRBJ1-6; D may be TRBD1 (5 bases). V lost 8 bases and J 10 bases, leaving 24 bases between the germline ends. This CDR3 has 16 residues. Germline CDR1 reads MDHEN; CDR2 reads SYDVKM.

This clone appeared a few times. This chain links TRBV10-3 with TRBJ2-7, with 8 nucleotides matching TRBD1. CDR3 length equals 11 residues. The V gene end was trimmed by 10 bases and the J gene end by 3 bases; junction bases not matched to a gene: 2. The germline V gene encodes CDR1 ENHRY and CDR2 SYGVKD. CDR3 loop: CATGQGYEQYF. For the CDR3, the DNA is TGTGCCACAGGACAGGGCTACGAGCAGTACTTC.

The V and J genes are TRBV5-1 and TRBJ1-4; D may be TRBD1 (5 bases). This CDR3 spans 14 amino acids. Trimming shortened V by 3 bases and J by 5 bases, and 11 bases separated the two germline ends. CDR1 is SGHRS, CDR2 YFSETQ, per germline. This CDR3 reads CASSSTGYNEKLFF. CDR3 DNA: TGCGCCAGCAGCTCCACAGGTTACAATGAAAAACTGTTTTTT.

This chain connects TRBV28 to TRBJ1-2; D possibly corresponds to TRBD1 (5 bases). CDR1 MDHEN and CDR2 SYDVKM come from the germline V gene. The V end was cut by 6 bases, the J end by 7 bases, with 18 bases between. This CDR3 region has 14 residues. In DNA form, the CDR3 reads TGTGCCAGCAGGGACGGTGGTGGGGCCCTTGGCTACACCTTC. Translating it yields CASRDGGGALGYTF.

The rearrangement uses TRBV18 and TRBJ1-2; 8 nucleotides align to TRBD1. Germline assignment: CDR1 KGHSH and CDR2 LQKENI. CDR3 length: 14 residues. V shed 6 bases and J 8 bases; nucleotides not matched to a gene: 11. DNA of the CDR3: TGTGCCAGCTCCCCAGGGGGCGGCTTCGGCGGCTACACCTTC. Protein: CASSPGGGFGGYTF.

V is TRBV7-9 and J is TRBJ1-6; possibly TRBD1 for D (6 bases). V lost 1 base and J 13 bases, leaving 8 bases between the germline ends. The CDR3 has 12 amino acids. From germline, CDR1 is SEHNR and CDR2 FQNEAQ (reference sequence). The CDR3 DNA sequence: TGTGCCAGCAGCTTAGGGGGGGGCCCCCTCCACTTT. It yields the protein CASSLGGGPLHF.

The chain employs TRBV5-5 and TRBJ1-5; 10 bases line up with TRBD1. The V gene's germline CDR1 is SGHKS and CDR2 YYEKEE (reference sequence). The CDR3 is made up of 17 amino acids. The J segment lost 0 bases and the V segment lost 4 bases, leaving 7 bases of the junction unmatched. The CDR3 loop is CASSPGTGVYSNQPQHF. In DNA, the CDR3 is TGTGCCAGCAGCCCCGGGACAGGGGTATATAGCAATCAGCCCCAGCATTTT.

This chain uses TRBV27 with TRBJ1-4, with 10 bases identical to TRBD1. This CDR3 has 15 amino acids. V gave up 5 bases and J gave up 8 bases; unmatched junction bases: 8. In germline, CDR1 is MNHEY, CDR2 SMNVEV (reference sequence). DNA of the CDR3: TGTGCCAGCAGTCCCGGGACAGGGGTTCGGGAAAAACTGTTTTTT. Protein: CASSPGTGVREKLFF.

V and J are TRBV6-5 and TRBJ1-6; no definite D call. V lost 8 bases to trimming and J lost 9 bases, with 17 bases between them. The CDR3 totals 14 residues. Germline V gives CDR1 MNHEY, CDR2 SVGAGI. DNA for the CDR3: TGTGCCAGCTTCGGAGCAGGAGGTACTTCACCCCTCCACTTT. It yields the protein CASFGAGGTSPLHF.

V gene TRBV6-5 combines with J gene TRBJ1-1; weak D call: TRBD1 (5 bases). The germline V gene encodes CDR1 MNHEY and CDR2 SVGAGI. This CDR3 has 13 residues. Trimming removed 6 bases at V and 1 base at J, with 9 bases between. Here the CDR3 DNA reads TGTGCCAGCAGCCTGGACAAGAACACTGAAGCTTTCTTT. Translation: CASSLDKNTEAFF.

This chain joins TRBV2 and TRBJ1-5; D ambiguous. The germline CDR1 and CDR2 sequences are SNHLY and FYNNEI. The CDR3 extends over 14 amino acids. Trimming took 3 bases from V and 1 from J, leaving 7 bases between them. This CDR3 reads CASSEVRSNQPQHF. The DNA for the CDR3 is TGTGCCAGCAGTGAGGTGCGGAGCAATCAGCCCCAGCATTTT.

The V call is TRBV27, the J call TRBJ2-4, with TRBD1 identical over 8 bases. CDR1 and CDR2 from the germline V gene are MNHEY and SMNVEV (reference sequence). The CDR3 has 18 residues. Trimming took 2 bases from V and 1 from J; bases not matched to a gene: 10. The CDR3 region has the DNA TGTGCCAGCAGTTTACGAAGGACAGGGTTTGGGGCCAAAAACATTCAGTACTTC. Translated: CASSLRRTGFGAKNIQYF.

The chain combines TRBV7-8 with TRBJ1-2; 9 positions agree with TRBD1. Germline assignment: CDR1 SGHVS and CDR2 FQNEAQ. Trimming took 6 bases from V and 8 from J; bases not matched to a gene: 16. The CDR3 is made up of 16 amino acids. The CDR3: CASSYARLDRGEGYTF. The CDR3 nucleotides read TGTGCCAGCAGTTACGCCCGCCTGGACAGGGGAGAAGGCTACACCTTC.

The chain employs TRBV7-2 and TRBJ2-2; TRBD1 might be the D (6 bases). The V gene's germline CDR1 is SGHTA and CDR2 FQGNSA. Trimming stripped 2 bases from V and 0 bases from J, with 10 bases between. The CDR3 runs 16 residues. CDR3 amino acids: CASSLWGHANTGELFF. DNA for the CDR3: TGTGCCAGCAGCTTATGGGGACACGCGAACACCGGGGAGCTGTTTTTT.

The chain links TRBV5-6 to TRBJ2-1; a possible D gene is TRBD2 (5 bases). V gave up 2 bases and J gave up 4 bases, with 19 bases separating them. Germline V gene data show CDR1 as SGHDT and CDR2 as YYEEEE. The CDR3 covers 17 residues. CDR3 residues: CASSFYWGTRTYNEQFF. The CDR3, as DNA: TGTGCCAGCAGCTTTTACTGGGGAACCCGGACTTACAATGAGCAGTTCTTC.

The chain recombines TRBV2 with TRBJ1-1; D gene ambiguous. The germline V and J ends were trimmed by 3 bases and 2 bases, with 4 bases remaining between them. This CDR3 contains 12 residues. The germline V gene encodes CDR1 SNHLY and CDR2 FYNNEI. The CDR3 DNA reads TGTGCCAGCAGTGACCCTAACACTGAAGCTTTCTTT. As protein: CASSDPNTEAFF.

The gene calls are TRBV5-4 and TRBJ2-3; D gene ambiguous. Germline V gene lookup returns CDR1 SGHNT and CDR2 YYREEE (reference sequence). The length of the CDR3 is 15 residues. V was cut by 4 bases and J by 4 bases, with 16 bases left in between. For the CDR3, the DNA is TGTGCCAGCAGCCCGGTTGAGTATCGTGCAGATACGCAGTATTTT. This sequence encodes CASSPVEYRADTQYF.

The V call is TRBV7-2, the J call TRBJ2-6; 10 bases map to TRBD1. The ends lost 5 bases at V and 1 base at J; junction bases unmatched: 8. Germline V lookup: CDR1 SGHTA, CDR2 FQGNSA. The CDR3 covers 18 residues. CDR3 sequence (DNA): TGTGCCAGCAGCCCCCTAGGGACAGGGGTGTCTGGGGCCAACGTCCTGACTTTC. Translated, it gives CASSPLGTGVSGANVLTF. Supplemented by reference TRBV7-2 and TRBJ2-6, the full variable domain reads GAGVSQSPSNKVTEKGKDVELRCDPISGHTALYWYRQSLGQGLEFLIYFQGNSAPDKSGLPSDRFSAERTGGSVSTLTIQRTQQEDSAVYLCASSPLGTGVSGANVLTFGAGSRLTVL.

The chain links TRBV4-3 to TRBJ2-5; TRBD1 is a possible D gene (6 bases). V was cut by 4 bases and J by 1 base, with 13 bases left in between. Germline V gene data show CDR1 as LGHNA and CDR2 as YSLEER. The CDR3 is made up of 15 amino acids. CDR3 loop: CASSRAGDGQETQYF. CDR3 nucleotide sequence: TGCGCCAGCAGCCGGGCAGGGGACGGCCAAGAGACCCAGTACTTC.

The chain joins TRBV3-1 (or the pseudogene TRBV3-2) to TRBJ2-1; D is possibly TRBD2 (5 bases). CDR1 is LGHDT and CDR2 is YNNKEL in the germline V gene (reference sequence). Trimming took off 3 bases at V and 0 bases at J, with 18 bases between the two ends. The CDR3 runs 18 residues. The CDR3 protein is CASSHSWERYSSYNEQFF. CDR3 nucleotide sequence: TGTGCCAGCAGCCACAGCTGGGAGCGATACAGCTCCTACAATGAGCAGTTCTTC.

The CDR3 nucleotides are TGTGCCAGCAGTTTATCCGGGACAGGGGCAGATCAGCCCCAGCATTTT. Translating gives CASSLSGTGADQPQHF. The J gene is TRBJ1-5, the V gene TRBV27; 10 nucleotides line up with TRBD1. CDR1 MNHEY and CDR2 SMNVEV come from the germline V gene (reference sequence). The CDR3 is 16 amino acids. The V and J ends lost 0 bases and 5 bases, in that order; junction bases with no gene match: 4.

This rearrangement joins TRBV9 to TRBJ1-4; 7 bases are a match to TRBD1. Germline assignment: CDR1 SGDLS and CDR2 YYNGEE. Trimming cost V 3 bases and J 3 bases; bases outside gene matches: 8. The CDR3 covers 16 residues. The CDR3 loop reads CASSARQGGSNEKLFF. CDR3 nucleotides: TGTGCCAGCAGCGCCCGACAGGGTGGGTCTAATGAAAAACTGTTTTTT.

In DNA form, the CDR3 reads TGTGCCAGCAGTAGCAACAGGTTTCCAGCTTATGGCTACACCTTC. Its protein product is CASSSNRFPAYGYTF. The rearrangement joins TRBV27 to TRBJ1-2; a weak D match, TRBD1 (5 bases). Trimming stripped 5 bases from V and 5 bases from J, with 18 bases between. Germline V gene sequence: CDR1 MNHEY, CDR2 SMNVEV (reference sequence). This CDR3 region has 15 residues.